This T cell receptor beta chain was sequenced for a study of blood T cells in healthy people across ages. It was with a sample-barcoded 5' primer and a J-beta primer mix that a second PCR of roughly 7 to 12 cycles was run. One entry per CDR3 protein results from TCRdb running MiXCR on the 5' RACE reads. Of 600,000 to 800,000 distinct CDR3 sequences in the sample, more than 45% were seen once. This CDR3 is built from 12 residues. CDR1 is SQVTM, CDR2 ANQGSEA, per germline. Trimming took off 8 bases at V and 2 bases at J, with 12 bases between the two ends. This clonotype occurred many times. The rearrangement uses TRBV29-1 and TRBJ1-2; no reliable D call. The specimen sequenced was blood. The TCR sequence derives from an elderly woman in good health. The CDR3 is CSSTMANYGYTF. DNA for the CDR3: TGCAGCTCTACCATGGCCAACTATGGCTACACCTTC.